This T cell receptor (beta chain) is from a study of Graves' ophthalmopathy and Graves' hyperthyroidism. Points from the study as a whole: In blood appeared most of the expanded thyroid clonotypes whose frequency exceeded 0.001. At 70.59% sensitivity and 72.22% specificity, the model predicted progression of the ophthalmopathy.

This clonotype appeared many times. No antigen is known for it. Amplified material comprised TCR beta CDR3 regions derived from RNA transcripts. HTBI primers primed a first-round RT-PCR, and a second-round multiplex PCR followed. MiXCR, applied by TCRdb to the multiplex PCR reads, yields one record per CDR3 protein. The data show about 210,000 distinct CDR3 sequences, around 28% seen once. The CDR3 runs to 12 residues. Trimming pared 4 bases from V and 1 base from J, leaving 7 bases between. Germline V gene sequence: CDR1 SQVTM, CDR2 ANQGSEA. Specimen: peripheral blood. The sequence was collected from a man aged 50 to 59 with Graves' ophthalmopathy. The J gene is TRBJ1-1, the V gene TRBV29-1; D uncertain. The CDR3 reads CSVGQRNTEAFF. DNA for the CDR3: TGCAGCGTTGGGCAACGGAACACTGAAGCTTTCTTT.